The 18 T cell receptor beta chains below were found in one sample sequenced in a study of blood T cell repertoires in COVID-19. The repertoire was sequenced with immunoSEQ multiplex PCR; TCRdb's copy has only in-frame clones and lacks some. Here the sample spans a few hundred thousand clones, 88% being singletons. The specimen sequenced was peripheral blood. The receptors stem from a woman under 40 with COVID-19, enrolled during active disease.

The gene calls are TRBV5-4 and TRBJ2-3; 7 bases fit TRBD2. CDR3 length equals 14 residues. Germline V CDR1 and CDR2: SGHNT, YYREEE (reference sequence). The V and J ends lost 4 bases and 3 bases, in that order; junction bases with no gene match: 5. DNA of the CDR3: TGTGCCAGCAGCGAACTAGCGTTGACAGATACGCAGTATTTT. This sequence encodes CASSELALTDTQYF.

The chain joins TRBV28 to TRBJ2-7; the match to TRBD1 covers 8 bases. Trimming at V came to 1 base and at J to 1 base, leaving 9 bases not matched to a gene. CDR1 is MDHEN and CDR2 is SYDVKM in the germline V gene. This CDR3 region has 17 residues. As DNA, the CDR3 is TGTGCCAGCAGTTTATCCTCACCGGGACAGGCTTCCTACGAGCAGTACTTC. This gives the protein CASSLSSPGQASYEQYF.

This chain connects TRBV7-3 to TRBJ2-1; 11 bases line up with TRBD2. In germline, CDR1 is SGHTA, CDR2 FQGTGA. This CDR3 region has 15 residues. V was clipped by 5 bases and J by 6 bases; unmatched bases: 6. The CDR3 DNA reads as TGTGCCAGCAGCCCACTAGCGGGAGCGGTCAATGAGCAGTTCTTC. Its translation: CASSPLAGAVNEQFF. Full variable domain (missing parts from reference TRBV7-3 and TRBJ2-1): GAGVSQTPSNKVTEKGKYVELRCDPISGHTALYWYRQSLGQGPEFLIYFQGTGAADDSGLPNDRFFAVRPEGSVSTLKIQRTERGDSAVYLCASSPLAGAVNEQFFGPGTRLTVL.

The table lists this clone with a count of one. CDR3 residues: CAWSVSGYPRLTSTDTQYF. The CDR3 region has the DNA TGTGCCTGGAGTGTAAGTGGGTACCCTAGGCTAACTAGCACAGATACGCAGTATTTT. This chain joins TRBV30 and TRBJ2-3; no clear D. The ends were cut back, 0 bases at V and 0 bases at J, with 22 bases in the middle. Germline V CDR1 and CDR2: GTSNPN, SVGIG (reference sequence). The CDR3 is made up of 19 amino acids.

CDR3 protein: CASAFGGGTSYEQYF. CDR3 bases: TGCGCCAGCGCCTTCGGCGGCGGGACCTCCTACGAGCAGTACTTC. The chain employs TRBV4-1 and TRBJ2-7, with D possibly being TRBD2 (6 bases). V was trimmed by 8 bases and J by 0 bases, leaving 17 bases between them. Germline lookup yields CDR1 MGHRA and CDR2 YSYEKL. CDR3 length: 15 residues.

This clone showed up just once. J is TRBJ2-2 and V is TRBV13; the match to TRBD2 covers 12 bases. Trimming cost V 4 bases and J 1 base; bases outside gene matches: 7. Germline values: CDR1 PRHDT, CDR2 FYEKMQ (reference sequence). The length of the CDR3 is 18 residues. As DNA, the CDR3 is TGTGCCAGCAGCTCCACCAAGGGACTAGCGGGGAACACCGGGGAGCTGTTTTTT. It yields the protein CASSSTKGLAGNTGELFF.

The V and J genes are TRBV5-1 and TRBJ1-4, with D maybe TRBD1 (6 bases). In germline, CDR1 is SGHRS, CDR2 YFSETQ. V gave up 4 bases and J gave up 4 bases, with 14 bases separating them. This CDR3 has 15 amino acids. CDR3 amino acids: CASSPGTSFNEKLFF. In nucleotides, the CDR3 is TGCGCCAGCAGCCCGGGGACATCTTTTAATGAAAAACTGTTTTTT.

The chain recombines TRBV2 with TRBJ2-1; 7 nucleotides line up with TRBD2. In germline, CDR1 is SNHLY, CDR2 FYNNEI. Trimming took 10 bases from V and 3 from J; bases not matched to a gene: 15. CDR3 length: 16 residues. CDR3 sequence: CATPRASGEYYNEQFF. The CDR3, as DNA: TGTGCCACCCCACGGGCTAGCGGAGAATACTACAATGAGCAGTTCTTC.

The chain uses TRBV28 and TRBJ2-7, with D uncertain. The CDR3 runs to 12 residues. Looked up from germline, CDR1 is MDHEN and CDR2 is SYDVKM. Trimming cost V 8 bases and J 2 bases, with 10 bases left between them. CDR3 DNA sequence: TGTGCCAGCGGCACACCCACCTACGAGCAGTACTTC. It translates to CASGTPTYEQYF.

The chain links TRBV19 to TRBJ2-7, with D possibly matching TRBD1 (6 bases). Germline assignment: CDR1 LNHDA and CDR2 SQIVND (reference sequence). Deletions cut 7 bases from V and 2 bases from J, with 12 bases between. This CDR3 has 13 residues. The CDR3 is CASNQGKTYEQYF. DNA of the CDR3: TGTGCCAGTAATCAGGGGAAAACCTACGAGCAGTACTTC.

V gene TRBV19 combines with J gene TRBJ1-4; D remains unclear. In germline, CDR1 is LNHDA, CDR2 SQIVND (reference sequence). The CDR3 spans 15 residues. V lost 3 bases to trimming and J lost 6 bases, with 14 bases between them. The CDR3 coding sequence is TGTGCCAGTAGTATTATGGTCGGGATCGATGAAAAACTGTTTTTT. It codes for CASSIMVGIDEKLFF.

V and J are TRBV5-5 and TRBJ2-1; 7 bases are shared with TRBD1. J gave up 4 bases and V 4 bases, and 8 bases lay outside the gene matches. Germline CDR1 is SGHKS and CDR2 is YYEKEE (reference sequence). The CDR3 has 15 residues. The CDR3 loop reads CASSQWTGTYNEQFF. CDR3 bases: TGTGCCAGCAGCCAGTGGACAGGAACTTACAATGAGCAGTTCTTC.

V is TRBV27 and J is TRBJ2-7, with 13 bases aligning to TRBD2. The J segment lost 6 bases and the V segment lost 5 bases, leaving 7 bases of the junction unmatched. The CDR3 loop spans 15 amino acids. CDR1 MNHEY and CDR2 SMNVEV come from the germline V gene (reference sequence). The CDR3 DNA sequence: TGTGCCAGCAGTATAACTAGCGGGAGGGCCATCGAGCAGTACTTC. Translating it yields CASSITSGRAIEQYF.

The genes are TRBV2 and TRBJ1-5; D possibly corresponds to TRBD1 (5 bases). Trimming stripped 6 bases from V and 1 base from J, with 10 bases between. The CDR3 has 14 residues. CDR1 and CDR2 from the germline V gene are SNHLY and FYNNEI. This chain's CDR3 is CASSPQVSNQPQHF. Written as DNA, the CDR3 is TGTGCCAGCAGCCCACAGGTGAGCAATCAGCCCCAGCATTTT.

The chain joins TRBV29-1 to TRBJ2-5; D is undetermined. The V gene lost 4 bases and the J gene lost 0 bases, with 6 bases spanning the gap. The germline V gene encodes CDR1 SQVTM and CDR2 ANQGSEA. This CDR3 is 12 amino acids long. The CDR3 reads CSVGANQETQYF. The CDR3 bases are TGCAGCGTTGGGGCAAACCAAGAGACCCAGTACTTC. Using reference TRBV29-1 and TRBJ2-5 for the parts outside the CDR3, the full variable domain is SAVISQKPSRDICQRGTSLTIQCQVDSQVTMMFWYRQQPGQSLTLIATANQGSEATYESGFVIDKFPISRPNLTFSTLTVSNMSPEDSSIYLCSVGANQETQYFGPGTRLLVL.

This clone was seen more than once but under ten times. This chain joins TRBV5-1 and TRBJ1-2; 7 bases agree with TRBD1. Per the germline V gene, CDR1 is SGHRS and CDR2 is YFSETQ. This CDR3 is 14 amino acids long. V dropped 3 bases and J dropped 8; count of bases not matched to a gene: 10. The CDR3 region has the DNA TGCGCCAGCAGCTCGGAACCAGGGGGTGGAGGCTACACCTTC. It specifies CASSSEPGGGGYTF.

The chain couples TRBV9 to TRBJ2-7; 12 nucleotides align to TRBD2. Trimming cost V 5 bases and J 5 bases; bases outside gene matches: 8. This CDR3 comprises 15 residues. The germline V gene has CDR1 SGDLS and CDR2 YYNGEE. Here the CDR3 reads CASSATTSGSHEQYF. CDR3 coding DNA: TGTGCCAGCAGTGCGACGACTAGCGGGAGCCACGAGCAGTACTTC.

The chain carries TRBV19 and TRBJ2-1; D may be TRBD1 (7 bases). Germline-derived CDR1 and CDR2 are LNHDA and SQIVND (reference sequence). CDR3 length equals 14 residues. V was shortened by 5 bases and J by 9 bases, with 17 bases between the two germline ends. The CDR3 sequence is CASSLLTGEAEQFF. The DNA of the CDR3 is TGTGCCAGTAGTCTGCTAACAGGGGAGGCTGAGCAGTTCTTC.